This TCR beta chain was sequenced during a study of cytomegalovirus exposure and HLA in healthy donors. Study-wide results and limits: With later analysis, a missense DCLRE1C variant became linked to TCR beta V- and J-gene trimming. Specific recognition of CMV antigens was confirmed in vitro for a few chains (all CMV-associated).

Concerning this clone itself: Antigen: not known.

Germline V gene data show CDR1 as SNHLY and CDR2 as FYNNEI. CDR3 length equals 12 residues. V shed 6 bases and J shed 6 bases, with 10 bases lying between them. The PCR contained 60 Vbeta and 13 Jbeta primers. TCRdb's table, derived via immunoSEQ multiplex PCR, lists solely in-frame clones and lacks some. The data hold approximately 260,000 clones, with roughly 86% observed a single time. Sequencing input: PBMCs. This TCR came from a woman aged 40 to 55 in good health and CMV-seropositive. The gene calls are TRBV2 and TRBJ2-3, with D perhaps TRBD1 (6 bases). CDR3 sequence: CASRVGQDTQYF. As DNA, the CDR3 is TGTGCCAGCAGAGTTGGACAGGATACGCAGTATTTT.